One and the same sample provided the 12 T cell receptor beta chains below, sequenced in a study of shared T cell receptors in the human thymus. The data were produced by immunoSEQ multiplex PCR, yet TCRdb's version contains in-frame clones alone and is incomplete. The sample has hundreds of thousands of clones, around 87% seen once. These data are also associated with another study on human thymus T cells.

Sequenced material: thymocytes. All receptors derive from a boy under two years old with a congenital heart defect.

This chain joins TRBV7-9 and TRBJ2-7; the match to TRBD1 covers 11 bases. V shed 5 bases and J 5 bases; nucleotides not matched to a gene: 8. The CDR3 spans 15 residues. The V gene's germline CDR1 is SEHNR and CDR2 FQNEAQ (reference sequence). The CDR3 loop reads CASSQPRTGGNEQYF. The CDR3, as DNA: TGTGCCAGCAGCCAACCCCGGACAGGGGGCAACGAGCAGTACTTC.

The chain has TRBV28 and TRBJ1-1; 8 bases align to TRBD1. The CDR3 sequence is 15 residues long. Trimming cost V 1 base and J 4 bases; bases outside gene matches: 5. Germline CDR1 MDHEN, CDR2 SYDVKM. CDR3 in DNA: TGTGCCAGCAGTTTATCTTTCGGACAGGGCACTGAAGCTTTCTTT. Residues: CASSLSFGQGTEAFF.

This chain joins TRBV19 and TRBJ1-5; 10 bases line up with TRBD1. Germline V gene sequence: CDR1 LNHDA, CDR2 SQIVND (reference sequence). After removal of 5 bases from V and 5 bases from J, the junction contained 6 bases not matched to a gene. The CDR3 spans 15 residues. CDR3 coding DNA: TGTGCCAGTAGTCATCCCGGGACAGGGGATCAGCCCCAGCATTTT. Its translation is CASSHPGTGDQPQHF.

The rearrangement uses TRBV5-1 and TRBJ2-7; D is unresolved. Trimming took off 0 bases at V and 0 bases at J, with 10 bases between the two ends. The germline V gene has CDR1 SGHRS and CDR2 YFSETQ. The CDR3 loop spans 15 amino acids. CDR3 sequence reads: CASSLGGNNSYEQYF. As DNA, the CDR3 is TGCGCCAGCAGCTTGGGTGGCAACAACTCCTACGAGCAGTACTTC.

The count of this clone is one. The chain uses TRBV4-3 and TRBJ2-4; possibly TRBD2 for D (5 bases). Germline V gives CDR1 LGHNA, CDR2 YSLEER. The CDR3 covers 17 residues. Trimming pared 0 bases from V and 0 bases from J, leaving 12 bases between. CDR3 protein: CASSQEFTGIAKNIQYF. In DNA form, the CDR3 reads TGCGCCAGCAGCCAAGAGTTTACGGGGATAGCCAAAAACATTCAGTACTTC.

This chain joins TRBV21-1 and TRBJ2-3; the tabulated D call, TRBD1, remains unverified against the DNA. TRBV21-1 is annotated as a pseudogene. The CDR3 has 16 residues. The CDR3 here is CASSRGTGRFGDTQYF. The CDR3 nucleotides are TGTGCCAGCAGCAGAGGGACAGGGAGATTTGGAGATACGCAGTATTTT.

V is TRBV7-2 and J is TRBJ2-5; 7 bases line up with TRBD2. Germline CDR1 is SGHTA and CDR2 is FQGNSA. This CDR3 has 16 amino acids. The V segment lost 2 bases and the J segment 1 base; nucleotides outside the gene matches: 7. The CDR3 sequence is CASSLHRASGQETQYF. CDR3 nucleotide sequence: TGTGCCAGCAGCTTACACCGGGCTAGCGGCCAAGAGACCCAGTACTTC.

This sequence joins TRBV27 and TRBJ1-4; D is unresolved. Germline V gene lookup returns CDR1 MNHEY and CDR2 SMNVEV (reference sequence). CDR3 size: 14 residues. Trimming took off 0 bases at V and 3 bases at J, with 5 bases between the two ends. The DNA for the CDR3 is TGTGCCAGCAGTTTATCTGGCCCTAATGAAAAACTGTTTTTT. Residues: CASSLSGPNEKLFF.

The gene calls are TRBV4-3 and TRBJ2-3; TRBD2 matches 11 bases. The V gene's germline CDR1 is LGHNA and CDR2 YSLEER. With V trimmed by 1 base and J by 2 bases, 11 bases remained unmatched. The length of the CDR3 is 19 residues. The CDR3 here is CASSQGLAGPLSITDTQYF. The CDR3 DNA sequence: TGCGCCAGCAGCCAAGGACTAGCGGGGCCTCTCTCGATCACAGATACGCAGTATTTT.

V usage is TRBV30 and J usage is TRBJ1-4; TRBD1 might be the D (5 bases). CDR1 GTSNPN and CDR2 SVGIG come from the germline V gene (reference sequence). Trimming stripped 4 bases from V and 3 bases from J, with 15 bases between. This CDR3 spans 15 amino acids. The DNA of the CDR3 is TGTGCCTGGACAAACCCCCGGGACTCTAATGAAAAACTGTTTTTT. It is translated as CAWTNPRDSNEKLFF.

The chain uses TRBV19 and TRBJ1-2; the match to TRBD1 covers 7 bases. V was clipped by 10 bases and J by 6 bases; unmatched bases: 14. The CDR3 is 14 amino acids. Per the germline V gene, CDR1 is LNHDA and CDR2 is SQIVND (reference sequence). CDR3 residues: CATNRGISPDGYTF. The CDR3 DNA reads as TGTGCCACCAACAGGGGTATCAGTCCGGATGGCTACACCTTC.

The rearrangement uses TRBV7-9 and TRBJ1-2; weak D call: TRBD1 (6 bases). The CDR3 has 16 amino acids. V lost 5 bases to trimming and J lost 8 bases, with 24 bases between them. Germline CDR1 and CDR2: SEHNR and FQNEAQ (reference sequence). CDR3 loop: CASSTGTLPNFWGYTF. As DNA, the CDR3 is TGTGCCAGCAGCACCGGGACACTCCCGAACTTTTGGGGCTACACCTTC.